This TCR beta chain is from a study of T-cell reconstitution after alpha-beta-depleted transplantation in children. Study results and limitations: One year post-transplant, T-cell counts and diversity were largely derived from T cells produced anew. Alpha-beta T cells about two months after transplant reportedly derived from several hundred expanded graft clones.

A word on this clonotype: Its specificity is unknown.

A TCRbeta library incorporating unique molecular identifiers was prepared. TCRdb called the PCR reads again in MiXCR, with one record for every CDR3 protein. This sample carries about 250,000 distinct CDR3 sequences, 20% to 30% of them seen once, and the ten largest clones take about 5%. Between the trimmed V and J ends, which lost 4 bases and 8 bases, there was a span of 17 bases. This CDR3 has 14 amino acids. Germline V lookup: CDR1 LNHNV, CDR2 YYDKDF (reference sequence). The specimen comprised PBMCs, mostly from graft donor cells, sampled 360 days after TCRalphabeta/CD19-depleted stem cell transplant. This receptor was obtained from a female patient aged 2-10 years who had a stem cell transplant for congenital amegakaryocytic thrombocytopenia, so the T cells may come from the graft donor. V and J are TRBV15 and TRBJ1-1; D ambiguous. The CDR3 loop reads CATSNSLGFGEAFF. As DNA, the CDR3 is TGTGCCACCAGCAATTCACTGGGGTTCGGAGAAGCTTTCTTT.